This T cell receptor beta chain was found in a study of T cells after yellow fever vaccination. The wider study: Fractions containing few cells were prepared with SMART-Seq v4 Ultra Low Input.

This clonotype was picked up many times. As yet, its antigen is unknown. UMIs and a universal primer site were added when TCR cDNA was made by 5'RACE template switching. MiXCR, applied by TCRdb to the 5' RACE reads, yields one record per CDR3 protein. This table holds some 320,000 distinct CDR3 sequences, 8.7% found once. Points from the study as a whole: Post-booster repertoires again held most primary-vaccination clones (96% CD4, over 80% CD8).

The CDR3 loop spans 14 amino acids. V lost 6 bases, J lost 10 bases, and 14 bases stayed unmatched. Germline CDR1 reads MNHNS; CDR2 reads SASEGT. This sequence originates from a man aged 18 to 35 who received the YFV17D yellow fever vaccine. V usage is TRBV6-1 and J usage is TRBJ2-5; TRBD1 aligns across 7 bases. This material consisted of PBMCs, taken on the day of the first yellow fever vaccination. The CDR3 loop reads CASRNRGSRRGQYF. CDR3 bases: TGTGCCAGCAGGAACAGGGGTTCTCGAAGAGGCCAGTACTTC.